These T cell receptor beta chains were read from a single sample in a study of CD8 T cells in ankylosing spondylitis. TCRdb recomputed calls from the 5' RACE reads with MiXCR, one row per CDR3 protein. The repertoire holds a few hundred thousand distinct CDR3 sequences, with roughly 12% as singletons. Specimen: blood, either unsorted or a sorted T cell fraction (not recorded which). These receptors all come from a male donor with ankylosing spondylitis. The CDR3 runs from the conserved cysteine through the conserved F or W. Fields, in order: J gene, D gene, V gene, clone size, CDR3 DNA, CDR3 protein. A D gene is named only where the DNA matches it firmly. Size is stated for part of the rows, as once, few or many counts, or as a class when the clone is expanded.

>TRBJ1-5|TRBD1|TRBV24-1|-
TGTGCCACCAGTGCAGGGGGATATGGCAATCAGCCCCAGCATTTT
CATSAGGYGNQPQHF
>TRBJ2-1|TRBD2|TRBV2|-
TGTGCCAGCAGCCGGCGGGGGGCGAATGAGCAGTTCTTC
CASSRRGANEQFF
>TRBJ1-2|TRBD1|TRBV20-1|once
TGCAGTGCTAGAGACTACAGGGGAGAGAACTATGGCTACACCTTC
CSARDYRGENYGYTF
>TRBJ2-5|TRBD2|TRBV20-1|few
TGCAGTGCTGGCCAACTAGCGGGAGGCTCGGGAGAGACCCAGTACTTC
CSAGQLAGGSGETQYF
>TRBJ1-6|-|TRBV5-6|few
TGTGCCAGCAGCTTTGGAACAGCGGCCAATTCACCCCTCCACTTT
CASSFGTAANSPLHF
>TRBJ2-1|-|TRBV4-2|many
TGTGCCAGCAGCCACCCTGGAAGGGATGAGCAGTTCTTC
CASSHPGRDEQFF
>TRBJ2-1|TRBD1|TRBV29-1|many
TGCAGCGTCGGGGGACAGGGGAATGAGCAGTTCTTC
CSVGGQGNEQFF
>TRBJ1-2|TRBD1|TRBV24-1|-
TGTGCCACCAGTGACCCTGGACAGGGCAAGTATGGCTACACCTTC
CATSDPGQGKYGYTF
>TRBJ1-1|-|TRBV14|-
TGTGCCAGCAGCCCGGTTTGGAAAGCAGGCACTGAAGCTTTCTTT
CASSPVWKAGTEAFF
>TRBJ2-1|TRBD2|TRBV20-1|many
TGCAGTGCTAGGACTAGCGGGAGGGAAAGCTCCTACAATGAGCAGTTCTTC
CSARTSGRESSYNEQFF
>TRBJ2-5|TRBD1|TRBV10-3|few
TGTGCCACCAATCGGGACAGGGACCAAGAGACCCAGTACTTC
CATNRDRDQETQYF
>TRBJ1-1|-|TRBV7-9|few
TGTGCCAGCAGCTTAGGCGCAGCACCTAATATGAACACTGAAGCTTTCTTT
CASSLGAAPNMNTEAFF
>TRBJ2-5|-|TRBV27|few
TGTGCCAGCAGTAAGACAGATCAAGAGACCCAGTACTTC
CASSKTDQETQYF
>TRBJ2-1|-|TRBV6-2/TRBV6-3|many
TGTGCCAGCGTATTTGGAGGGGAGAGGGATGAGCAGTTCTTC
CASVFGGERDEQFF
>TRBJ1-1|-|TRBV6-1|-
TGTGCCAGCACTGAGATCGGTCGGCTGAACACTGAAGCTTTCTTT
CASTEIGRLNTEAFF
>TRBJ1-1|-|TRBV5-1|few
TGCGCCAGCAGCTTGTCGGGCGGAATGAACACTGAAGCTTTCTTT
CASSLSGGMNTEAFF